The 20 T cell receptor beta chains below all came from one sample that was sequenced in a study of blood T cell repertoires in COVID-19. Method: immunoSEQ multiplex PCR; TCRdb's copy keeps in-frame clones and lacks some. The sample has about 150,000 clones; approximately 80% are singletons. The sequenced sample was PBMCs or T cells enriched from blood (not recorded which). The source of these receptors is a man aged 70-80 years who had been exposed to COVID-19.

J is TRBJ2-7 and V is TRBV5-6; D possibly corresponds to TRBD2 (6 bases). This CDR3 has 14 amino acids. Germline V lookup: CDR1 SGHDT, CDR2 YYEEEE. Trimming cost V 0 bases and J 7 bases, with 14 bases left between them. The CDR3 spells CASSLGARAGEQYF. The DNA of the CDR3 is TGTGCCAGCAGCTTGGGTGCCAGGGCGGGAGAGCAGTACTTC.

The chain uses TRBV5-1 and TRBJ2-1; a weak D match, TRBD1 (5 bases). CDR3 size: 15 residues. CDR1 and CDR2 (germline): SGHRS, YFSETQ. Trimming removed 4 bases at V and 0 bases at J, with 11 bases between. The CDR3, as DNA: TGCGCCAGCAGCCTAACAGGTTCCTCCTACAATGAGCAGTTCTTC. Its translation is CASSLTGSSYNEQFF.

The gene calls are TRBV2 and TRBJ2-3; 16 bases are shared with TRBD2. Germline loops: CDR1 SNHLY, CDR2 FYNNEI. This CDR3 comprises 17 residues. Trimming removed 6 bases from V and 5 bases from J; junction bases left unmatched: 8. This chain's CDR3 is CASRGSGLAGGRDTQYF. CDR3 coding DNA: TGTGCCAGCAGAGGCTCGGGACTAGCGGGGGGGAGAGATACGCAGTATTTT.

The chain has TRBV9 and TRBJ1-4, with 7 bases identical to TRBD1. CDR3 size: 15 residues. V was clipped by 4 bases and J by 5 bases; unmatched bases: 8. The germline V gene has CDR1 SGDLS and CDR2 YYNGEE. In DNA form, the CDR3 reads TGTGCCAGCAGCTTCGGACAGGCGCTCAATGAAAAACTGTTTTTT. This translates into CASSFGQALNEKLFF. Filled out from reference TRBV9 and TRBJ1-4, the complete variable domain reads DSGVTQTPKHLITATGQRVTLRCSPRSGDLSVYWYQQSLDQGLQFLIQYYNGEERAKGNILERFSAQQFPDLHSELNLSSLELGDSALYFCASSFGQALNEKLFFGSGTQLSVL.

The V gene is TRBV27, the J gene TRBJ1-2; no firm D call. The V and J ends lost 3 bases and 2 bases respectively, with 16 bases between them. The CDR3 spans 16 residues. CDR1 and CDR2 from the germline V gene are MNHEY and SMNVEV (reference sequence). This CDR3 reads CASSLSILQPNYGYTF. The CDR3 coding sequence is TGTGCCAGCAGTTTGTCGATTTTACAGCCCAACTATGGCTACACCTTC.

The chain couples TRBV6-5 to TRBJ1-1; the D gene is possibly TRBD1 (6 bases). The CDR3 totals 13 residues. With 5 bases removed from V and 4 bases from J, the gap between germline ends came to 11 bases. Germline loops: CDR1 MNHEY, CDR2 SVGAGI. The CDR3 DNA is TGTGCCAGCAGTAGACAGGTGTTCACTGAAGCTTTCTTT. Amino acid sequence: CASSRQVFTEAFF.

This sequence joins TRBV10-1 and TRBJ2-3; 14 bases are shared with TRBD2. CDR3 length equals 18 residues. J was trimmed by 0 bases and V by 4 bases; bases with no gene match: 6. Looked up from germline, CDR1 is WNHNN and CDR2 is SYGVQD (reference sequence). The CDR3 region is CASSGGTSGSYSTDTQYF. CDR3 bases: TGCGCCAGCAGTGGAGGGACTAGCGGGAGTTACAGCACAGATACGCAGTATTTT.

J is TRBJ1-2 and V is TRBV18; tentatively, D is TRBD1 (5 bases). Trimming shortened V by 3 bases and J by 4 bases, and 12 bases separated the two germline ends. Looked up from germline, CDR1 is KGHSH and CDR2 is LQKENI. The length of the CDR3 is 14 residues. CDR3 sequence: CASSPRQLPYGYTF. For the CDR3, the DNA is TGTGCCAGCTCACCTCGACAGTTACCCTATGGCTACACCTTC.

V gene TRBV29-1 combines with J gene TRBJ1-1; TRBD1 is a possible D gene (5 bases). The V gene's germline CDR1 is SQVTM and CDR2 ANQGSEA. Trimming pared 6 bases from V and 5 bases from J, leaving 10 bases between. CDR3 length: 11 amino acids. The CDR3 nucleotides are TGCAGCGTGACCCGGGGGACTGAAGCTTTCTTT. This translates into CSVTRGTEAFF.

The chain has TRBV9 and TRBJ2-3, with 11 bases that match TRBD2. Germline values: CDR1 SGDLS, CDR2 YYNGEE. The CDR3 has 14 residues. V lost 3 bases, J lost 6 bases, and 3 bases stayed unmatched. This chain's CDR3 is CASSATSGSDTQYF. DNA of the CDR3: TGTGCCAGCAGCGCCACTAGCGGGAGTGATACGCAGTATTTT. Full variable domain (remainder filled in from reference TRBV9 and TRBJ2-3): DSGVTQTPKHLITATGQRVTLRCSPRSGDLSVYWYQQSLDQGLQFLIQYYNGEERAKGNILERFSAQQFPDLHSELNLSSLELGDSALYFCASSATSGSDTQYFGPGTRLTVL.

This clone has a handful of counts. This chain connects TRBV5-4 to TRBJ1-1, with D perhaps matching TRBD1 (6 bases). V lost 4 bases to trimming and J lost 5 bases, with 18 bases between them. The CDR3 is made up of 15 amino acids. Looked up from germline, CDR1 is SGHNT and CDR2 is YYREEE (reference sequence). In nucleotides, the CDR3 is TGTGCCAGCAGCCCCAGCCTTACAGGGCTTACTGAAGCTTTCTTT. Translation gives CASSPSLTGLTEAFF.

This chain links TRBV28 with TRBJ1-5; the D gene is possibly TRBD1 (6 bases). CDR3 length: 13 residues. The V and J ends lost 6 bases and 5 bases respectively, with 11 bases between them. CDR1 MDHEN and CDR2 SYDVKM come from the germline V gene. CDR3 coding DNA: TGTGCCAGCAGGAGACAGGAACATCAGCCCCAGCATTTT. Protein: CASRRQEHQPQHF. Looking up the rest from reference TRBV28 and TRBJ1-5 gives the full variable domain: DVKVTQSSRYLVKRTGEKVFLECVQDMDHENMFWYRQDPGLGLRLIYFSYDVKMKEKGDIPEGYSVSREKKERFSLILESASTNQTSMYLCASRRQEHQPQHFGDGTRLSIL.

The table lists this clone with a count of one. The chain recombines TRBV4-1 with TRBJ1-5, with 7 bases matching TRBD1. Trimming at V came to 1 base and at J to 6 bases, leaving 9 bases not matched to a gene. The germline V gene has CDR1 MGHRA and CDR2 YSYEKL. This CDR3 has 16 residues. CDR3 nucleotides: TGCGCCAGCAGCCAAGCTCTGAGGGGGCGCGGTCAGCCCCAGCATTTT. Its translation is CASSQALRGRGQPQHF.

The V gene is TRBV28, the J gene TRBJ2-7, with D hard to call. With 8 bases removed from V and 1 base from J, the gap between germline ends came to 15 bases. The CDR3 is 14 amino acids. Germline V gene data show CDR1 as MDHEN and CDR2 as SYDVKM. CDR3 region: CASPPTTGSYEQYF. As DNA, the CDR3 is TGTGCCAGCCCTCCCACCACCGGGTCCTACGAGCAGTACTTC.

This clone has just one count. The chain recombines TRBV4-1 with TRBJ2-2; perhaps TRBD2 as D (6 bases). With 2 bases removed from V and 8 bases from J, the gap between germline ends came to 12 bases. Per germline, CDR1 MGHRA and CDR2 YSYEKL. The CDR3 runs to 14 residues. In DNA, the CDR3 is TGCGCCAGCAGCCAAATTAGCGGTCCGGGGGAGCTGTTTTTT. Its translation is CASSQISGPGELFF.

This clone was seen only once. The CDR3 DNA reads TGTGCCAGCAGTCAGCCCGGGACAGGGGGCCGAGAGACCCAGTACTTC. Its translation: CASSQPGTGGRETQYF. The chain carries TRBV28 and TRBJ2-5; 12 positions agree with TRBD1. The CDR3 has 16 amino acids. Germline V gives CDR1 MDHEN, CDR2 SYDVKM. V lost 5 bases, J lost 4 bases, and 8 bases stayed unmatched.

The CDR3 coding sequence is TGTGCCAGCAGCGCCGGCCGGGGTAAAATGGAGGGTACTGAAGCTTTCTTT. It translates to CASSAGRGKMEGTEAFF. The rearrangement links TRBV2 to TRBJ1-1; D unresolved. V lost 6 bases, J lost 5 bases, and 25 bases lay in between. The CDR3 has 17 residues. Per the germline V gene, CDR1 is SNHLY and CDR2 is FYNNEI.

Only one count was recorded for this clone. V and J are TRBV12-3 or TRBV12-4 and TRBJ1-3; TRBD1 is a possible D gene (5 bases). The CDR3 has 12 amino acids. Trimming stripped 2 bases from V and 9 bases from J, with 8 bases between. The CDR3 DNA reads TGTGCCAGCAGTTTACCCGGGGGCACCATATATTTT. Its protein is CASSLPGGTIYF.

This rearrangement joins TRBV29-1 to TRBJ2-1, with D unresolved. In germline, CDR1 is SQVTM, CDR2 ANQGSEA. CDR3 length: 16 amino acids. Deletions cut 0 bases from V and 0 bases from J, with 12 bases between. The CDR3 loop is CSVEDLSLSSYNEQFF. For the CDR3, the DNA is TGCAGCGTTGAAGATCTCTCTTTGAGCTCCTACAATGAGCAGTTCTTC.

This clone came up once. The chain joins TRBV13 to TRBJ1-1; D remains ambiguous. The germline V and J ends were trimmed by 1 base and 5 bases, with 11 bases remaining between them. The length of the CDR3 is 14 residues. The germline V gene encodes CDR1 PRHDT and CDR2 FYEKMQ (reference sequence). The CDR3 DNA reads TGTGCCAGCAGCTTAGTCTGGAGGTATACTGAAGCTTTCTTT. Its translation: CASSLVWRYTEAFF.